These 9 T cell receptor beta chains were all obtained from the same sample, sequenced in a study of CD8 T cells in Susac syndrome (dated by TCRdb to between 2018 and 2021). The library came from the immunoSEQ multiplex PCR assay. RNA was extracted using the RNeasy kit, and about 0.5 to 1 microgram was reverse transcribed with random hexamers. TCRdb's own reprocessing of the public reads used fastp at Q25 and MiXCR and kept productive beta chains. Each entry is one CDR3 protein sequence, shown with its most common DNA and genes. This sample has over 140,000 distinct CDR3 sequences in its table, and 85% to 95% of those were observed once. Of the sample, roughly 0.14% is held by the ten largest clones. Sequencing was carried out using CD4+ T cells from PBMCs. The receptors stem from a human donor with Susac syndrome.

This chain links TRBV5-1 with TRBJ2-3, with D possibly matching TRBD1 (5 bases). This CDR3 is 16 amino acids long. V lost 3 bases and J lost 1, with 15 bases in between. Germline CDR1 and CDR2: SGHRS and YFSETQ. The CDR3 here is CASSSTSGIGTDTQYF. In DNA, the CDR3 is TGCGCCAGCAGCTCCACTTCAGGGATCGGCACAGATACGCAGTATTTT. Variable domain in full (rest from reference TRBV5-1 and TRBJ2-3): KAGVTQTPRYLIKTRGQQVTLSCSPISGHRSVSWYQQTPGQGLQFLFEYFSETQRNKGNFPGRFSGRQFSNSRSEMNVSTLELGDSALYLCASSSTSGIGTDTQYFGPGTRLTVL.

The genes are TRBV6-5 and TRBJ1-1; weak D call: TRBD1 (6 bases). Germline CDR1 reads MNHEY; CDR2 reads SVGAGI. The V end lost 7 bases, the J end lost 2 bases, and 17 bases lay between the germline ends. The CDR3 is made up of 15 amino acids. CDR3 region: CASNWQGSPNTEAFF. CDR3 in DNA: TGTGCCAGCAACTGGCAGGGGAGTCCCAACACTGAAGCTTTCTTT.

The chain couples TRBV12-3 or TRBV12-4 to TRBJ1-4; a possible D gene is TRBD1 (6 bases). This CDR3 is 12 amino acids long. Trimming took off 4 bases at V and 8 bases at J, with 8 bases between the two ends. CDR3: CASSWTAEKLFF. As DNA, the CDR3 is TGTGCCAGCAGTTGGACAGCCGAAAAACTGTTTTTT.

The chain carries TRBV5-4 and TRBJ2-7; 7 bases are a match to TRBD2. V shed 5 bases, J shed 11 bases, and the junction held 7 bases outside the gene matches. Germline-derived CDR1 and CDR2 are SGHNT and YYREEE (reference sequence). The CDR3 is made up of 11 amino acids. The CDR3 reads CASSGGRDEYF. The CDR3 DNA reads as TGTGCCAGCAGTGGGGGGAGGGATGAGTACTTC.

The chain is built from TRBV29-1 and TRBJ2-1; D gene uncertain. Germline values: CDR1 SQVTM, CDR2 ANQGSEA. The CDR3 has 12 amino acids. The V gene lost 7 bases and the J gene lost 4 bases, with 11 bases spanning the gap. Here the CDR3 reads CSAVPQYNEQFF. In DNA, the CDR3 is TGCAGCGCCGTCCCTCAGTACAATGAGCAGTTCTTC.

Concerning this clonotype itself: The junction differs from germline at one of its ends, possibly a read error. The chain recombines TRBV7-7 with TRBJ2-1; 7 bases agree with TRBD2. The CDR3 covers 13 residues. CDR1 and CDR2 from the germline V gene are SSHAT and FNYEAQ (reference sequence). Written as DNA, the CDR3 is TGTGCTAGCAGCCGGACAAGGGAGGGGGAGCAGTTCTTC. Amino acid sequence: CASSRTREGEQFF.

This chain uses TRBV20-1 with TRBJ2-7; D assignment may be TRBD1 or TRBD2 (5 bases each). CDR1 and CDR2 (germline): DFQATT, SNEGSKA (reference sequence). CDR3 length equals 12 residues. Trimming cost V 3 bases and J 6 bases, with 12 bases left between them. The CDR3 region is CSARTFGGEQYF. CDR3 nucleotides: TGCAGTGCTAGGACTTTTGGGGGCGAGCAGTACTTC.

The chain is built from TRBV9 and TRBJ1-2, with a tentative D call TRBD1 (5 bases). V lost 2 bases and J lost 7, with 15 bases in between. Germline V CDR1 and CDR2: SGDLS, YYNGEE. The CDR3 sequence is 14 residues long. The CDR3 loop reads CASSVQTGSSGYTF. The CDR3 DNA reads as TGTGCCAGCAGCGTCCAAACAGGAAGCTCTGGCTACACCTTC.

The table lists this clonotype with a count of one. The chain has TRBV20-1 and TRBJ2-1; 7 bases fit TRBD2. The CDR3 is 15 amino acids. Germline-derived CDR1 and CDR2 are DFQATT and SNEGSKA (reference sequence). Losses at the gene ends were 1 base for V and 5 bases for J; bases not matched to a gene: 8. The DNA for the CDR3 is TGCAGTGCTAGAGTTCTGCGGGAGAGTCACAATGAGCAGTTCTTC. Its translation: CSARVLRESHNEQFF.